The 18 T cell receptor beta chains below come from one sample, sequenced in a study of human T cells and chemical hapten exposure. The time point denotes: patch test 1, 2 weeks after DPC sensitization. Treatment reported: therapeutic diphenylcyclopropenone sensitization with weekly scalp DPC. TCRdb passed the RACE reads through MiXCR, listing each CDR3 protein once. The table records over 75,000 distinct CDR3 sequences, about 7.5% of them present only once. Sequencing was performed on whole blood, taken in connection with sensitization to the hapten diphenylcyclopropenone (DPC). The receptors come from a woman aged 25 to 39 with alopecia areata. Some clones in this sample may be carry-over from other donors' samples.

This clonotype was observed a handful of times. V gene TRBV7-2 combines with J gene TRBJ2-6; D uncertain. V lost 1 base and J 0 bases, leaving 4 bases between the germline ends. The germline V gene has CDR1 SGHTA and CDR2 FQGNSA. This CDR3 is 15 amino acids long. This CDR3 reads CASSLGASGANVLTF. The DNA for the CDR3 is TGTGCCAGCAGCTTAGGCGCCTCTGGGGCCAACGTCCTGACTTTC.

There are many counts of this clonotype. The chain employs TRBV3-1 and TRBJ1-6; D call uncertain. Trimming took off 1 base at V and 10 bases at J, with 5 bases between the two ends. Germline values: CDR1 LGHDT, CDR2 YNNKEL (reference sequence). The CDR3 has 12 amino acids. The CDR3 loop is CASSQVGSPLHF. CDR3 in DNA: TGTGCCAGCAGCCAAGTGGGCTCACCCCTCCACTTT.

This clonotype was counted only a few times. The CDR3 here is CSARSPAISTDTQYF. DNA for the CDR3: TGCAGTGCTAGAAGCCCAGCGATAAGCACAGATACGCAGTATTTT. The genes are TRBV20-1 and TRBJ2-3; D call uncertain. Germline-derived CDR1 and CDR2 are DFQATT and SNEGSKA (reference sequence). This CDR3 contains 15 residues. Deletions cut 2 bases from V and 0 bases from J, with 12 bases between.

This clonotype was detected many times. The V call is TRBV6-5, the J call TRBJ2-3; D is perhaps TRBD1 (6 bases). This CDR3 comprises 14 residues. Germline CDR1 reads MNHEY; CDR2 reads SVGAGI. V lost 6 bases, J lost 0 bases, and 10 bases lay in between. The CDR3 nucleotides read TGTGCCAGCAGCCGGACAGAAAGCACAGATACGCAGTATTTT. Translating it yields CASSRTESTDTQYF.

This clonotype has only a few counts. The rearrangement uses TRBV18 and TRBJ2-6; D is unresolved. The germline V gene has CDR1 KGHSH and CDR2 LQKENI. The CDR3 has 13 amino acids. The V gene lost 5 bases and the J gene lost 4 bases, with 6 bases spanning the gap. The CDR3 sequence is CASSDAGANVLTF. The CDR3 region has the DNA TGTGCCAGCTCAGACGCAGGGGCCAACGTCCTGACTTTC.

The chain combines TRBV29-1 with TRBJ1-1; 7 bases are shared with TRBD1. J was trimmed by 2 bases and V by 7 bases; bases with no gene match: 10. The CDR3 totals 14 residues. The germline CDR1 and CDR2 sequences are SQVTM and ANQGSEA. The CDR3 here is CSAYRDSGNTEAFF. The CDR3 DNA sequence: TGCAGCGCCTACCGGGACAGTGGTAACACTGAAGCTTTCTTT.

In the case of this clonotype: This may come from a read error, since a much larger clone is one base off. The chain is built from TRBV7-2 and TRBJ2-5, with 8 bases fitting TRBD1. Germline CDR1 is SGHTA and CDR2 is FQGNSA. This CDR3 spans 14 amino acids. Trimming cost V 2 bases and J 5 bases; bases outside gene matches: 4. The CDR3 DNA reads TGTGCCAGCAGCTTATCAGGGGGCAGGGAGACCCAGTACTTC. It specifies CASSLSGGRETQYF.

This clonotype has a count of ten or more. The chain combines TRBV11-2 with TRBJ2-1; 8 positions match TRBD2. Trimming removed 5 bases from V and 4 bases from J; junction bases left unmatched: 10. The CDR3 loop spans 16 amino acids. Germline lookup yields CDR1 SGHAT and CDR2 FQNNGV. The CDR3 protein is CASSTRLTSGYNEQFF. The CDR3 nucleotides are TGTGCCAGCAGCACCCGTTTAACTAGCGGATACAATGAGCAGTTCTTC.

V is TRBV12-3 or TRBV12-4 and J is TRBJ2-1; 10 bases align to TRBD2. Trimming at V came to 5 bases and at J to 6 bases, leaving 7 bases not matched to a gene. This CDR3 region has 15 residues. The CDR3 sequence: CASSPISGGPNEQFF. In nucleotides, the CDR3 is TGTGCCAGCAGTCCGATTAGCGGGGGGCCCAATGAGCAGTTCTTC.

This clonotype appeared many times. The chain has TRBV6-5 and TRBJ2-3, with D tentatively TRBD2 (6 bases). The CDR3 runs 15 residues. Trimming stripped 5 bases from V and 1 base from J, with 13 bases between. Germline V gene lookup returns CDR1 MNHEY and CDR2 SVGAGI. CDR3 region: CASSEKTRGTDTQYF. The CDR3 coding sequence is TGTGCCAGCAGTGAGAAGACTAGAGGCACAGATACGCAGTATTTT.

In this sample, this clonotype turned up a few times. This sequence joins TRBV6-4 and TRBJ2-2; possibly TRBD1 or TRBD2 for D (5 bases each). The CDR3 totals 14 residues. Germline loops: CDR1 MRHNA, CDR2 SNTAGT. The V end lost 10 bases, the J end lost 5 bases, and 17 bases lay between the germline ends. Here the CDR3 DNA reads TGTGCCACCCGTTTCCGAGGGGAGACCGGGGAGCTGTTTTTT. Residues: CATRFRGETGELFF.

This clonotype was picked up a small number of times. The rearrangement uses TRBV21-1 and TRBJ2-7; the table's D call of TRBD1 was not tested on the DNA. TRBV21-1 is a pseudogene. The CDR3 has 17 residues. CDR3 region: CASSKDPQQGAEYEQYF. CDR3 coding DNA: TGTGCCAGCAGCAAAGACCCCCAACAGGGGGCTGAGTACGAGCAGTACTTC.

This clonotype has a count of ten or more. The chain has TRBV25-1 and TRBJ1-5; TRBD1 might be the D (5 bases). The CDR3 spans 12 residues. Germline assignment: CDR1 MGHDK and CDR2 SYGVNS. Trimming stripped 1 base from V and 7 bases from J, with 5 bases between. CDR3: CASSESGQPQHF. Here the CDR3 DNA reads TGTGCCAGCAGTGAATCAGGGCAGCCCCAGCATTTT. Full variable domain (remainder filled in from reference TRBV25-1 and TRBJ1-5): EADIYQTPRYLVIGTGKKITLECSQTMGHDKMYWYQQDPGMELHLIHYSYGVNSTEKGDLSSESTVSRIRTEHFPLTLESARPSHTSQYLCASSESGQPQHFGDGTRLSIL.

The sample holds many counts of this clonotype. V gene TRBV6-1 combines with J gene TRBJ2-1, with a possible D match to TRBD2 (6 bases). Germline-derived CDR1 and CDR2 are MNHNS and SASEGT. CDR3 length equals 14 residues. V dropped 10 bases and J dropped 3 bases, with 16 bases sitting between them. CDR3 protein: CATDRDSDYNEQFF. The CDR3 DNA reads TGTGCCACCGACCGGGACTCGGACTACAATGAGCAGTTCTTC.

V gene TRBV20-1 combines with J gene TRBJ2-2, with 8 bases lining up with TRBD2. The CDR3 extends over 15 amino acids. Germline CDR1 and CDR2: DFQATT and SNEGSKA (reference sequence). Trimming cost V 2 bases and J 4 bases; bases outside gene matches: 6. CDR3 bases: TGCAGTGCTAGACAGGCGGGACTAGTCACCGGGGAGCTGTTTTTT. Its translation: CSARQAGLVTGELFF.

This clonotype was observed many times. The chain uses TRBV5-5 and TRBJ2-7, with D tentatively TRBD2 (6 bases). Germline V gene data show CDR1 as SGHKS and CDR2 as YYEKEE (reference sequence). Between the trimmed V and J ends, which lost 0 bases and 7 bases, there was a span of 11 bases. This CDR3 region has 13 residues. CDR3 loop: CASSLATAGEQYF. The CDR3 nucleotides are TGTGCCAGCAGCTTGGCCACTGCGGGGGAGCAGTACTTC.

This clonotype showed up many times. V usage is TRBV4-1 and J usage is TRBJ1-1; 8 bases fit TRBD1. Germline V gene lookup returns CDR1 MGHRA and CDR2 YSYEKL. With 0 bases clipped from V and 1 base from J, the junction kept 10 bases outside the gene matches. The CDR3 spans 18 residues. Written as DNA, the CDR3 is TGCGCCAGCAGCCAAGAGCATCATCAAACAGGGGGGAACACTGAAGCTTTCTTT. Encoded protein: CASSQEHHQTGGNTEAFF.

A few counts support this clonotype. This sequence joins TRBV3-1 and TRBJ2-7; maybe TRBD1 (5 bases). This CDR3 is 14 amino acids long. The germline V and J ends were trimmed by 0 bases and 0 bases, with 6 bases remaining between them. CDR1 and CDR2 from the germline V gene are LGHDT and YNNKEL (reference sequence). CDR3 DNA: TGTGCCAGCAGCCAAGAAGGGGTCTCCTACGAGCAGTACTTC. It codes for CASSQEGVSYEQYF.